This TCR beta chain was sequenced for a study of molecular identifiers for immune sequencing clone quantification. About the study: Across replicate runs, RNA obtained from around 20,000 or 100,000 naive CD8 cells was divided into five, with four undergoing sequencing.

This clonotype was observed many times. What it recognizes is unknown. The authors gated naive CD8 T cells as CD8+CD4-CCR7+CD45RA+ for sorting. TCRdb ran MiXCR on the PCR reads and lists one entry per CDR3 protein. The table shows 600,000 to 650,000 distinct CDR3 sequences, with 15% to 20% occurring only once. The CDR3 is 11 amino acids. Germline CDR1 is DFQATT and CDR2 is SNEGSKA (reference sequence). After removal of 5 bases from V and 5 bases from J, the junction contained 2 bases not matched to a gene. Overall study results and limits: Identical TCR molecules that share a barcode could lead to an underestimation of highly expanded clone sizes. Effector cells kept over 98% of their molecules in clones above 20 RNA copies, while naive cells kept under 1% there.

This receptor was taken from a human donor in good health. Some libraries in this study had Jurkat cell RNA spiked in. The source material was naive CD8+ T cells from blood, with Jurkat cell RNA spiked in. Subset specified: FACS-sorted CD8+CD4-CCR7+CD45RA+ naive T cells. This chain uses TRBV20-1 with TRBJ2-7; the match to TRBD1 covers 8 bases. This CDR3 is CSALTGDEQYF. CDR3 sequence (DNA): TGCAGTGCTTTGACAGGGGACGAGCAGTACTTC.